The T cell receptor beta chain described here comes from a study of shared clonotypes between healthy human individuals (dated by TCRdb to 2020 to 2022). Concerning the study at large: Two women and a few men aged 18 to 49 years were included in the cohort. The study deeply sequenced blood TCR repertoires of 5 or 6 healthy adults to estimate repertoire size and the extent of clonotype sharing between individuals. To increase sequencing depth and limit assay-specific biases, different laboratories used diverse techniques to prepare libraries and sequence TCR repertoires. Per donor, leukapheresis produced somewhere between about 0.9 and 9.5 billion PBMCs. For each donor, three plates each were used for CD4 naive and CD4 memory, two plates were used for CD8 naive, and one plate was used for CD8 memory.

Using the deep immunoSEQ assay, multiplex PCR amplified TCR CDR3 regions from genomic DNA. For each cell subset, the extracted genomic DNA was distributed evenly across all wells of several immunoSEQ 96-well plates, and each plate served as one replicate. For sorted subsets, roughly 0.2 ug genomic DNA, equal to about 30,000 T cell genomes, was loaded into each replicate PCR. Purified libraries were measured with a Qubit 3.0 fluorometer, size-checked on a Bioanalyzer 2100, and measured again with the KAPA Library Quantification kit. A separate single-read 150-cycle Illumina NextSeq 550 flow cell was used to sequence each immunoSEQ 96-well plate. Under the source paper's analysis protocol: The immunoSEQ output contained only junctional sequences without quality scores, so filtering could not match that applied to full-length reads. Sequences were annotated with PyIR, a Python wrapper for IgBLAST v1.9, using IMGT germline references to assign V/J genes and CDR3. Reads with weak V/J assignments (E-value above 1e-6), missing CDR3, stop codons, out-of-frame junctions, or ambiguous translated residues were removed. V3J clonotypes were defined as sequences sharing an identical inferred V gene, J gene, and CDR3 amino acid sequence. Percentage overlap between repertoires was calculated by dividing the number of shared unique clonotypes by the size of the smaller repertoire. Repertoire richness was assessed with RTK rarefaction, the Chao1 estimator, and Recon v2.1 estimates of unobserved clonotypes. For all TCRbeta clonotypes obtained by the gDNA method from several donors, generation probabilities were computed with OLGA. TCRdb took this table from immuneACCESS and kept in-frame rearrangements with V and J called. Such tables lack part of the clones; where checked against another copy, unresolved V genes explain under half of the gap, and the rest is unexplained. The V and J calls and clone size were taken over from that table, and D and trimming were inferred from the DNA. The sample has 2 million to 2.5 million clones on record, around 95% of them singletons. About 0.13% of the sample is taken by the ten largest.

Results and caveats for the whole study, not just this receptor: Pairwise subsampling indicated that sequencing depth was expected to affect the degree of clonotype sharing among donors. Even with the large sequencing depth, rarefaction of the sorted-subset datasets indicated that sequencing was incomplete. Sampling was restricted to blood, and TCR repertoires in tissues likely differ from the TCR repertoires found in blood. Compared with non-shared clonotypes, the clonotypes found in all four sorted-subset donors had higher generation probabilities. About 5% of naive CD4, 3% to 3.5% of naive CD8, about 2.4% of memory CD4, and over 0.35% of memory CD8 clonotypes were shared across four donors. The genetic and exposure-history diversity represented was limited by the small number of donors. Naive subsets generally had larger estimated clonotype richness than memory subsets did.

V loses 6 bases, J loses 1 base, and the germline ends lie 18 bases apart. From its cysteine to its phenylalanine, the CDR3 spans 16 amino acids. The DNA shown is the 48-base CDR3, in frame from base 1. CDR1 and CDR2 are drawn from the germline V gene (reference sequence): LNHDA, SQIVND. This clone was detected once. Its antigen has not been determined. Per-nucleotide qualities are absent, and no much larger clonotype sits a single base away. The donors were healthy, HIV-negative adults who had no recently reported acute infections or vaccinations. All donors were Caucasian adults living in Nashville, Tennessee, USA. CD4+ T cells were enriched by magnetic negative selection, after which naive cells were positively selected on CD45RA and the negative fraction was taken as the memory subset. Blood was collected by leukapheresis, and PBMCs were isolated by Ficoll-Histopaque density gradient centrifugation and then cryopreserved in liquid nitrogen vapor phase. Analytical flow cytometry was used to check the purity and quantity of every magnetically sorted T cell population. Genomic DNA was isolated from every sorted fraction and measured by UV absorbance on a Nanodrop 2000c.

The sequence derives from a man aged 18 to 30 in good health. The specimen was naive CD4+ T cells sorted from blood. Per the publication, the cell subset or site label means: CD45RA+ positively selected. The chain was built from TRBV19 and TRBJ1-1; possibly the D gene is TRBD1, per 6 matching bases. The DNA sequence reads TGTGCCAGTAGCCCAGCGGGGCAGGGGACGAACACTGAAGCTTTCTTT. Its protein is CASSPAGQGTNTEAFF.